One TCR beta chain is described in this entry. This clone has more than one count but fewer than ten. Its antigen remains undetermined. No much larger clone is present one base from it, and per-base qualities are unavailable. The data are from a study of blood T cell repertoires in COVID-19 (dated by TCRdb to 2018 to 2020). Notes on the research overall: The collaborator samples originated in the United States, Italy and Spain and spanned the acute and convalescent phases of COVID-19. The repertoires were released in a freely available public database meant as a resource for research on the immune response to SARS-CoV-2. The dataset comprised deeply sampled blood TCRbeta repertoires from subjects exposed to, actively infected with, or recovered from COVID-19. The samples were drawn from the first 160 participants of the ongoing ImmuneRACE study and from some 1,300 subjects provided by 6 global collaborators. The material from the prospective study consisted of cDNA or gDNA derived from T cells, B-cell-depleted T cells, or PBMCs. Where available, HLA class I and class II types were taken from metadata supplied by the sample provider and were not determined by assay-based typing. Sample metadata almost always included a de-identified subject ID, COVID-19 status, age in years and sex. The full study reports these points: The amount of clinical and demographic metadata varied by source and participant and was provided uncurated.

In Seattle, one collaborating source enrolled patients while the infection was active and tracked those patients longitudinally over the course of disease. Collaborating institutions collected whole blood in K2EDTA tubes following their own protocols. For TCRbeta analysis, collaborators shipped samples in one of three forms: frozen whole blood, isolated PBMCs, or DNA extracted from either of those sample types. The immunoSEQ Assay, a bias-controlled multiplex PCR, was used to amplify TCRbeta CDR3 regions from genomic DNA. The authors' pipeline ran thus. Within the assay, amplification of reference gene primers was used to estimate how many nucleated cells each sample contained. Sequence reads were collapsed and filtered to measure the absolute abundance of every unique TCRbeta CDR3 rearrangement. For each sample, productive Simpson clonality was calculated by taking the square root of Simpson's diversity index across productive rearrangements. TCRdb's version of the immuneACCESS table is confined to in-frame rearrangements and falls short of the full clone set. An unresolved V gene accounts for under half of the shortfall where checked; the remainder is of unknown origin. V, J and clone size derive from that table, while D and trimming were established from the DNA sequence. In this sample the table shows roughly 40,000 clones, about 92% of which occur a single time. The top ten constitute 0.35% to 0.4% of the sample.

V lost 5 bases and J lost 8 bases; the stretch between them is 20 bases long. Measured from the cysteine to the phenylalanine, the CDR3 is 15 residues long. Only the CDR3 DNA stays, 45 bases, in frame from base 1. According to the germline V gene, CDR1 reads LGHNT and CDR2 reads FRNRAP. This chain is built from TRBV12-5 and TRBJ2-3; the D region possibly corresponds to TRBD1 (5 bases align). The sequenced material came from peripheral blood. The clonotype was recovered from a man aged 45 to 65 with COVID-19, enrolled during active disease. Read as DNA, the sequence is TGTGCTAGTGGTGGACGTTTAGAGAAGGGGATTACGCAGTATTTT. It translates as CASGGRLEKGITQYF.